These 13 T cell receptor beta chains were sequenced from one sample in a study of technical replicates of blood from a handful of donors (dated by TCRdb to the late 2010s). The library was made by the immunoSEQ multiplex PCR assay. TCRdb mirrors the immuneACCESS table, restricted to in-frame sequences. Some clones are absent from its copies; in checked studies, under half trace to an unresolved V gene, and the reason for the others is unknown. Present in this sample are about 68,000 clones, about 97% of which were seen just once. Clones ranked in the top ten supply about 0.26% of the sample. Sequencing was done on a sample of T cells isolated from PBMCs. The receptors were gathered from a human donor in good health.

This clone appeared once. The rearrangement joins TRBV12-5 to TRBJ1-1; a weak D match, TRBD1 (5 bases). Germline V gene lookup returns CDR1 LGHNT and CDR2 FRNRAP. There are 13 residues in the CDR3. Trimming left V 6 bases short and J 3 bases short, with 11 bases between. Here the CDR3 DNA reads TGTGCTAGTGGCCTCGGGGACTACACTGAAGCTTTCTTT. Translation: CASGLGDYTEAFF.

This rearrangement joins TRBV30 to TRBJ2-7, with TRBD1 identical over 7 bases. J gave up 1 base and V 7 bases, and 1 base lay outside the gene matches. This CDR3 contains 11 residues. Germline V gene lookup returns CDR1 GTSNPN and CDR2 SVGIG (reference sequence). Here the CDR3 reads CASGQSYEQYF. In DNA, the CDR3 is TGTGCCTCGGGACAGTCCTACGAGCAGTACTTC.

The sample holds a few counts of this clone. V and J are TRBV2 and TRBJ2-2; TRBD1 agrees at 7 bases. The length of the CDR3 is 14 residues. Trimming cost V 7 bases and J 1 base; bases outside gene matches: 3. Germline CDR1 is SNHLY and CDR2 is FYNNEI. CDR3 region: CASTDRVNTGELFF. The CDR3 nucleotides are TGTGCCAGCACTGACAGGGTGAACACCGGGGAGCTGTTTTTT. The full variable domain, completed using reference TRBV2 and TRBJ2-2, is EPEVTQTPSHQVTQMGQEVILRCVPISNHLYFYWYRQILGQKVEFLVSFYNNEISEKSEIFDDQFSVERPDGSNFTLKIRSTKLEDSAMYFCASTDRVNTGELFFGEGSRLTVL.

The chain uses TRBV6-5 and TRBJ2-4; 9 bases are a match to TRBD1. CDR3 length equals 14 residues. Germline-derived CDR1 and CDR2 are MNHEY and SVGAGI. J was trimmed by 8 bases and V by 4 bases; bases with no gene match: 6. CDR3 in amino acids: CASSWDRTGDIQYF. CDR3 sequence (DNA): TGTGCCAGCAGTTGGGACAGGACAGGGGACATTCAGTACTTC.

The chain has TRBV27 and TRBJ2-3, with 10 bases fitting TRBD2. Trimming cost V 4 bases and J 3 bases; bases outside gene matches: 7. CDR1 and CDR2 (germline): MNHEY, SMNVEV (reference sequence). The CDR3 totals 16 residues. The CDR3, as DNA: TGTGCCAGCAGTTCTCCTAGCGGGAGAATGACAGATACGCAGTATTTT. Translating it yields CASSSPSGRMTDTQYF.

This chain joins TRBV5-1 and TRBJ2-1, with 7 nucleotides matching TRBD2. The ends lost 4 bases at V and 9 bases at J; junction bases unmatched: 13. Looked up from germline, CDR1 is SGHRS and CDR2 is YFSETQ. The CDR3 runs 15 residues. CDR3 bases: TGCGCCAGCAGCATAGACAGTAAATGGGGGGGTGAGCAGTTCTTC. This sequence encodes CASSIDSKWGGEQFF. Together with reference TRBV5-1 and TRBJ2-1, the CDR3 gives the full variable domain: KAGVTQTPRYLIKTRGQQVTLSCSPISGHRSVSWYQQTPGQGLQFLFEYFSETQRNKGNFPGRFSGRQFSNSRSEMNVSTLELGDSALYLCASSIDSKWGGEQFFGPGTRLTVL.

CDR3 amino acids: CASSLTSGANNEQFF. CDR3 DNA sequence: TGTGCCAGCAGCTTGACTAGCGGGGCCAACAATGAGCAGTTCTTC. V gene TRBV7-3 combines with J gene TRBJ2-1; 11 bases fit TRBD2. CDR3 size: 15 residues. The germline gives CDR1 SGHTA, CDR2 FQGTGA. Trimming cost V 3 bases and J 5 bases; bases outside gene matches: 3. Full variable domain (outside the CDR3, taken from reference TRBV7-3 and TRBJ2-1): GAGVSQTPSNKVTEKGKYVELRCDPISGHTALYWYRQSLGQGPEFLIYFQGTGAADDSGLPNDRFFAVRPEGSVSTLKIQRTERGDSAVYLCASSLTSGANNEQFFGPGTRLTVL.

The V call is TRBV7-3, the J call TRBJ2-1; a possible D gene is TRBD2 (5 bases). With 3 bases removed from V and 2 bases from J, the gap between germline ends came to 11 bases. The CDR3 extends over 15 amino acids. Germline CDR1 and CDR2: SGHTA and FQGTGA. The CDR3 bases are TGTGCCAGCAGCTTTGACTACCGCCCCTACAATGAGCAGTTCTTC. Translated: CASSFDYRPYNEQFF.

This clone was recorded once. The V call is TRBV30, the J call TRBJ2-7; TRBD1 matches at 10 bases. This CDR3 contains 13 residues. V shed 8 bases, J shed 1 base, and the junction held 5 bases outside the gene matches. CDR1 GTSNPN and CDR2 SVGIG come from the germline V gene (reference sequence). The DNA for the CDR3 is TGTGCCGGACGGGACAGGGGATCCTACGAGCAGTACTTC. Translated: CAGRDRGSYEQYF.

This clone was observed a single time. V usage is TRBV30 and J usage is TRBJ2-5, with unresolved D. The V end was cut by 1 base, the J end by 9 bases, with 9 bases between. Per the germline V gene, CDR1 is GTSNPN and CDR2 is SVGIG (reference sequence). CDR3 size: 11 residues. In DNA form, the CDR3 reads TGTGCCTGGAGTGCTACTCTAGCCCAGTACTTC. Protein product: CAWSATLAQYF.

The chain employs TRBV6-1 and TRBJ1-1; 7 nucleotides line up with TRBD1. This CDR3 is 14 amino acids long. With V trimmed by 5 bases and J by 3 bases, 6 bases remained unmatched. Germline assignment: CDR1 MNHNS and CDR2 SASEGT. CDR3 residues: CASSLTGSDTEAFF. The CDR3 DNA follows: TGTGCCAGCAGTTTGACAGGGTCGGACACTGAAGCTTTCTTT.

V usage is TRBV7-9 and J usage is TRBJ2-7; D might be TRBD1 (7 bases). The CDR3 has 14 residues. V lost 5 bases, J lost 2 bases, and 13 bases lay in between. Per the germline V gene, CDR1 is SEHNR and CDR2 is FQNEAQ (reference sequence). CDR3 nucleotide sequence: TGTGCCAGCAGCCGACAGGGAGGTCCCTACGAGCAGTACTTC. Protein product: CASSRQGGPYEQYF. Based on the CDR3 plus reference TRBV7-9 and TRBJ2-7, the full variable domain is DTGVSQNPRHKITKRGQNVTFRCDPISEHNRLYWYRQTLGQGPEFLTYFQNEAQLEKSRLLSDRFSAERPKGSFSTLEIQRTEQGDSAMYLCASSRQGGPYEQYFGPGTRLTVT.

The chain recombines TRBV15 with TRBJ2-1; no reliable D call. The CDR3 totals 12 residues. The V gene lost 1 base and the J gene lost 12 bases, with 10 bases spanning the gap. CDR1 LNHNV and CDR2 YYDKDF come from the germline V gene (reference sequence). Here the CDR3 reads CATSRGAPGQFF. The CDR3 bases are TGTGCCACCAGCAGAGGAGCGCCCGGGCAGTTCTTC.